This note documents a single T cell receptor (beta chain) sequence. As yet, its antigen is unknown. PCR was performed using 60 Vbeta and 13 Jbeta primers. Clones were read by immunoSEQ multiplex PCR, and TCRdb kept only the in-frame ones, dropping some. The sample includes about 140,000 clones, approximately 80% seen only once; the top ten take 3.1%. This sample was included in a study of cytomegalovirus exposure and HLA in healthy donors. Study-level background: An earlier analysis found some 100 million unique TCR beta sequences from 150 million to 200 million T cells. Study results and limitations: Across all donors, roughly uniform sequencing depth was an assumption of the presence/absence analyses.

The J segment lost 3 bases and the V segment lost 4 bases, leaving 6 bases of the junction unmatched. This CDR3 comprises 14 residues. Per the germline V gene, CDR1 is SGHKS and CDR2 is YYEKEE (reference sequence). The sequenced material came from PBMCs. This chain links TRBV5-5 with TRBJ2-7, with TRBD1 matching 8 bases. The sequence was collected from a male donor in good health and CMV-seronegative. CDR3 in DNA: TGTGCCAGCAGCCGACGGACAGGGATCTACGAGCAGTACTTC. Protein sequence: CASSRRTGIYEQYF.